This T cell receptor beta chain came from a study of blood T cells in healthy people across ages. Broader study findings: There were more naive CD4+ cells and higher diversity in long-lived donors than in aged donors.

The study recruited healthy Caucasian donors from Russia who were aged about 6 to 100. Total RNA amounts of at least 6 micrograms were extracted per sample. This CDR3 is 15 amino acids long. Germline lookup yields CDR1 MNHNS and CDR2 SASEGT. PCR was performed a second time for about 7 to 12 cycles using a sample-barcoded 5' primer and a J-beta primer mix. TCRdb reprocessed the 5' RACE reads with MiXCR, giving one entry per CDR3 protein. The sample has fewer than 2,000,000 distinct CDR3 sequences, 30% to 35% seen once; the top ten hold about 11%. For this clonotype: What it recognizes is unknown. Relative to the germline gene, one junction end is altered; a read error may explain this.

Sequencing was performed on blood. The rearrangement uses TRBV6-1 and TRBJ2-3; D could derive from TRBD1 or TRBD2 (5 bases each). This sequence originates from a young woman in good health. The CDR3 spells CASSESGAPPDTQYF. The DNA of the CDR3 is TGTGCCAGTAGTGAGTCCGGGGCCCCCCCAGATACGCAGTATTTT.